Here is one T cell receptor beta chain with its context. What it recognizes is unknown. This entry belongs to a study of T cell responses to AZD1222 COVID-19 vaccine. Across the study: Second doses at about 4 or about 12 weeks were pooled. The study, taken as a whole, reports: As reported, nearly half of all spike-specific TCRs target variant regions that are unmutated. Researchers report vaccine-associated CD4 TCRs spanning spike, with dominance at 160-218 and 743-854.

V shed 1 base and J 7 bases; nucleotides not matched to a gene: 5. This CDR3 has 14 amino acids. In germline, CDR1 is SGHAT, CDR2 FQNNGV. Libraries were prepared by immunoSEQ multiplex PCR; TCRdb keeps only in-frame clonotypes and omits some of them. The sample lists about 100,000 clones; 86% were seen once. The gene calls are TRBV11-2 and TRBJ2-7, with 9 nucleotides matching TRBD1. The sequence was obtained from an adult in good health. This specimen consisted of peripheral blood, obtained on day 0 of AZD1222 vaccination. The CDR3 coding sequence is TGTGCCAGCAGCTTAGGACAGGGGGGCCATGAGCAGTACTTC. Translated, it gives CASSLGQGGHEQYF. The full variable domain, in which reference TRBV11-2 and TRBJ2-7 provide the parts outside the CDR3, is EAGVAQSPRYKIIEKRQSVAFWCNPISGHATLYWYQQILGQGPKLLIQFQNNGVVDDSQLPKDRFSAERLKGVDSTLKIQPAKLEDSAVYLCASSLGQGGHEQYFGPGTRLTVT.